The source of this T cell receptor beta chain is a study of T cell responses to AZD1222 COVID-19 vaccine. Study-wide results and caveats: At 160-218 and 743-854, vaccine-associated CD4 TCRs were dominant, and they spanned spike.

Analyses pooled second doses at about 4 or about 12 weeks. Libraries were prepared by immunoSEQ multiplex PCR; TCRdb keeps only in-frame clonotypes and omits some of them. The repertoire holds 90,000 to 100,000 clones, with 65% to 85% as singletons. A word on this clone: Its antigen remains unidentified.

V lost 3 bases and J lost 1, with 6 bases in between. CDR1 and CDR2 from the germline V gene are SGHTA and FQGTGA. The CDR3 runs 13 residues. The receptor was isolated from an adult who received the AZD1222 COVID-19 vaccine. The chain carries TRBV7-3 and TRBJ1-1; possible D gene TRBD1, 5 bases. Source: peripheral blood, taken 28 days after the second AZD1222 dose. CDR3 coding DNA: TGTGCCAGCAGCTTTACAGGGAACACTGAAGCTTTCTTT. Its translation is CASSFTGNTEAFF. The variable domain in full, completed from reference TRBV7-3 and TRBJ1-1, reads GAGVSQTPSNKVTEKGKYVELRCDPISGHTALYWYRQSLGQGPEFLIYFQGTGAADDSGLPNDRFFAVRPEGSVSTLKIQRTERGDSAVYLCASSFTGNTEAFFGQGTRLTVV.